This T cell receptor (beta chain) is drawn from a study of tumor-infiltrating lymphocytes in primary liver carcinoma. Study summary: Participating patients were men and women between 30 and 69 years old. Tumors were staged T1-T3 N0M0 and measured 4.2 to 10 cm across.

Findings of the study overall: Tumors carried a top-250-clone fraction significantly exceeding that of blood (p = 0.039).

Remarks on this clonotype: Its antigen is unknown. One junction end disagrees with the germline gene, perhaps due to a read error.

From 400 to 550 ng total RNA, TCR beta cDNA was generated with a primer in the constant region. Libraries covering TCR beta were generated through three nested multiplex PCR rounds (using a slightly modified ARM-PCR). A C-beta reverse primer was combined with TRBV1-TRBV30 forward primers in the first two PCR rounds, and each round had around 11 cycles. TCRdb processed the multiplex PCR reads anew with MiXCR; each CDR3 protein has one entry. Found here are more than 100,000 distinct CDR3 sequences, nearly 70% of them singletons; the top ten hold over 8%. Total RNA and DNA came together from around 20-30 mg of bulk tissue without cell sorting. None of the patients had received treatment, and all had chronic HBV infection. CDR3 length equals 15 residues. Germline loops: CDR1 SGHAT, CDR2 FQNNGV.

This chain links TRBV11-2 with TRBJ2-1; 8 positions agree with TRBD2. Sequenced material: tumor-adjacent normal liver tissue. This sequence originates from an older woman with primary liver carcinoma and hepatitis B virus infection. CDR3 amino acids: CASSNEGGGYNEQLF. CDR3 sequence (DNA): TGTGCCAGCAGCAACGAGGGCGGGGGGTACAATGAGCAACTCTTC.